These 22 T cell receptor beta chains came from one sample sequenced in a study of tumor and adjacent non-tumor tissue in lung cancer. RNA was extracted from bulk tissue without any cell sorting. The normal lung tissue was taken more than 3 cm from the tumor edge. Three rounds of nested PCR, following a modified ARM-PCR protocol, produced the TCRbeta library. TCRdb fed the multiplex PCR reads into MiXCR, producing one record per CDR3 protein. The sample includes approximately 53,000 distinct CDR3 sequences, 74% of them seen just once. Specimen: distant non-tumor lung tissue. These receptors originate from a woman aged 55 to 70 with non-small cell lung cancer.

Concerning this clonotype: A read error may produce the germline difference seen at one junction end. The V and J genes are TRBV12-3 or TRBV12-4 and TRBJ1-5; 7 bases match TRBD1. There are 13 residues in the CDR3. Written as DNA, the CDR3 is TGTGCCAGCAGCTTGACAGGGCTTCAGCCCCAACATTTT. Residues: CASSLTGLQPQHF.

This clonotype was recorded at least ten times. In DNA, the CDR3 is TGTGCCAGCAGTTTACGACTAGGGACCAAAGCTGAAGCTTTCTTT. Its protein product is CASSLRLGTKAEAFF. This sequence joins TRBV28 and TRBJ1-1, with a tentative D call TRBD1 (5 bases). This CDR3 region has 15 residues. Germline loops: CDR1 MDHEN, CDR2 SYDVKM. Trimming took off 2 bases at V and 6 bases at J, with 16 bases between the two ends.

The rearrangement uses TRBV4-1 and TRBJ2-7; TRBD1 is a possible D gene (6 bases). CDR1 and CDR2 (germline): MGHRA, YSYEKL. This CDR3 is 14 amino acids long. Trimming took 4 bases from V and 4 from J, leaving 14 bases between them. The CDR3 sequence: CASSPFPDSYEQYF. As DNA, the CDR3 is TGCGCCAGCAGCCCATTTCCGGACAGTTACGAGCAGTACTTC.

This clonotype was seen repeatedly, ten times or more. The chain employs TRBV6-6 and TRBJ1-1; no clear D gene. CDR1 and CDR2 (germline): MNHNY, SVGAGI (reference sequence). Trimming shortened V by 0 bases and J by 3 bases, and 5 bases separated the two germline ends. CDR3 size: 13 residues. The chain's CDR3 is CASSYSMDTEAFF. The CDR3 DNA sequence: TGTGCCAGCAGTTACTCGATGGACACTGAAGCTTTCTTT.

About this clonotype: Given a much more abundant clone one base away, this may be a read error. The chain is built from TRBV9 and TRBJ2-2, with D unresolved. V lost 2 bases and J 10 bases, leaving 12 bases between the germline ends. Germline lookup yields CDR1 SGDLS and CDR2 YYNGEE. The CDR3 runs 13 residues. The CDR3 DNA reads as TGTGCCAGCAGCGTCGACTCCCACGAGGAGCTGTTTTTT. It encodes CASSVDSHEELFF.

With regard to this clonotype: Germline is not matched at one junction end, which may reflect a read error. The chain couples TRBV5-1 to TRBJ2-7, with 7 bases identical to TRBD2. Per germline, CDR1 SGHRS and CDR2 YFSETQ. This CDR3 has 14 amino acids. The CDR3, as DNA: TGCGCCGGCAGCGGGGACGTCCAGGGTGCAGAGCAGTACTTC. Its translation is CAGSGDVQGAEQYF.

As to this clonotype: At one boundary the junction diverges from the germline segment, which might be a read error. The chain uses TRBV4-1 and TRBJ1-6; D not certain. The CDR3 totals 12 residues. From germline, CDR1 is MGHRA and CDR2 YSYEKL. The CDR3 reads CASIQAGWPLHF. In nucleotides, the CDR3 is TGCGCCAGCATCCAAGCCGGCTGGCCCCTCCACTTT.

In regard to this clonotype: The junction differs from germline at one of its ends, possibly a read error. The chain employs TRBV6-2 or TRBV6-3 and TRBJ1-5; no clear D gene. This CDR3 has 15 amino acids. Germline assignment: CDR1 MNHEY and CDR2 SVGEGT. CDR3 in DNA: TGTGCCAGCAGTCACGGTCGGGCAGACAATCAGCCCCAACATTTT. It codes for CASSHGRADNQPQHF.

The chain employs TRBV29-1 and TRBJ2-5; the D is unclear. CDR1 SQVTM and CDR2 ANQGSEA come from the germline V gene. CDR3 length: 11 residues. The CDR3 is CNIEKGETQYF. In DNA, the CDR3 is TGCAACATTGAAAAGGGCGAGACCCAGTACTTC. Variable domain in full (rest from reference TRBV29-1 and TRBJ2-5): SAVISQKPSRDICQRGTSLTIQCQVDSQVTMMFWYRQQPGQSLTLIATANQGSEATYESGFVIDKFPISRPNLTFSTLTVSNMSPEDSSIYLCNIEKGETQYFGPGTRLLVL.

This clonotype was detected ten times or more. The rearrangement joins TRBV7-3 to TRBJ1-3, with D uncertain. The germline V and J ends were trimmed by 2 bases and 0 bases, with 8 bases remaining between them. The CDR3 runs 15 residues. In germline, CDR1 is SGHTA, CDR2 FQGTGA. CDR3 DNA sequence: TGTGCCAGCAGCTTATCCCCGGGCTCTGGAAACACCATATATTTT. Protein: CASSLSPGSGNTIYF.

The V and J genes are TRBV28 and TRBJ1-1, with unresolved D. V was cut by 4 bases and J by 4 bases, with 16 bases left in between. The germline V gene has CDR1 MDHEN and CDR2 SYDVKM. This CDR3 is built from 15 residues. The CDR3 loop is CASSSLPPTCTEAFF. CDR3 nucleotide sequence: TGTGCCAGCAGTTCATTGCCTCCAACCTGCACTGAAGCTTTCTTT.

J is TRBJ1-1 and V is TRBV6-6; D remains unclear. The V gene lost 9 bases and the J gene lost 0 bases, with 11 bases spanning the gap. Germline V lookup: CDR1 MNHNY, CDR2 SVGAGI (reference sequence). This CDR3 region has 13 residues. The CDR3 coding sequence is TGTGCCAGTAATATCGAAGTGAACACTGAAGCTTTCTTT. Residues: CASNIEVNTEAFF.

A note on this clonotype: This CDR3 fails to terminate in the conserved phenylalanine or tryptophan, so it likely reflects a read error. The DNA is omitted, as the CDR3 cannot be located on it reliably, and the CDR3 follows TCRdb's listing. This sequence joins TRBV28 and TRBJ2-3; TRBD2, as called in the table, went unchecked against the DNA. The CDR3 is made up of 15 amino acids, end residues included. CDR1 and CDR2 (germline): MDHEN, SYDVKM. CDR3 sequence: CASSFPPGLTDTHYY.

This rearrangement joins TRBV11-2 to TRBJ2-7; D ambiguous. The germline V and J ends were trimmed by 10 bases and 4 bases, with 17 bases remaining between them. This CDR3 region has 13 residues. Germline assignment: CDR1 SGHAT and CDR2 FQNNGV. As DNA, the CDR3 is TGTGCCACTAGTTCCCTCGGGCTATACGAGCAGTACTTC. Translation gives CATSSLGLYEQYF.

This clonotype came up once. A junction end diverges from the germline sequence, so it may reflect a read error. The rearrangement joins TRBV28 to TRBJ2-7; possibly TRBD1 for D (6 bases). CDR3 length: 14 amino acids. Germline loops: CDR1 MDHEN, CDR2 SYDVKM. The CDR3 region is CASSFSQGNYEQYF. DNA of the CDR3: TGCGCCAGCAGTTTTTCTCAGGGGAACTACGAGCAGTACTTC. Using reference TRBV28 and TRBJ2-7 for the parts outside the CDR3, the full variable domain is DVKVTQSSRYLVKRTGEKVFLECVQDMDHENMFWYRQDPGLGLRLIYFSYDVKMKEKGDIPEGYSVSREKKERFSLILESASTNQTSMYLCASSFSQGNYEQYFGPGTRLTVT.

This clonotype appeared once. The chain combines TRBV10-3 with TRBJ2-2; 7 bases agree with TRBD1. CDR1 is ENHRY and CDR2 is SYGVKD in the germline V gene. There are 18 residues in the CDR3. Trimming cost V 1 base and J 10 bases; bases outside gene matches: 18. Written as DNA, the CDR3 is TGTGCCATCAGTGAGTGGGGATTAGAGGGACAGAACACTGAGGAGCTGTTTTTT. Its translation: CAISEWGLEGQNTEELFF.

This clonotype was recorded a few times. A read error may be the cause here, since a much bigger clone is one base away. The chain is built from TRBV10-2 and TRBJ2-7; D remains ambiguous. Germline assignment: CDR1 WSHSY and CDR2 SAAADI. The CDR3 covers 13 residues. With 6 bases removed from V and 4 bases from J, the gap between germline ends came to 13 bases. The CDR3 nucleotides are TGCGCCAGCAGCAAACCCGACTGTTACGAGCAGTACTTC. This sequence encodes CASSKPDCYEQYF.

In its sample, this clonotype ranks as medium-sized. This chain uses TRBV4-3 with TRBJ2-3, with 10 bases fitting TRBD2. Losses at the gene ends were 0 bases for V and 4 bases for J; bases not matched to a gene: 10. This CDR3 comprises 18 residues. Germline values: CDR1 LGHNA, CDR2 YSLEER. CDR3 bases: TGCGCCAGCAGCCAAGAGGACTCAGCGGGAGGGCCTTCAGATACGCAGTATTTT. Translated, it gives CASSQEDSAGGPSDTQYF.

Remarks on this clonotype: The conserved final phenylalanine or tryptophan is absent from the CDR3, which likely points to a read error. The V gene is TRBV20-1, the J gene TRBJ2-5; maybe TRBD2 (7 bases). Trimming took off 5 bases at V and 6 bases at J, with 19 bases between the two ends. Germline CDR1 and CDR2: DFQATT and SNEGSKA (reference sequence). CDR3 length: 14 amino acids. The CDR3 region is CSAGEGGSPQTQYL. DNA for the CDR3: TGCAGTGCTGGGGAGGGGGGTTCCCCCCAGACCCAGTACCTC.

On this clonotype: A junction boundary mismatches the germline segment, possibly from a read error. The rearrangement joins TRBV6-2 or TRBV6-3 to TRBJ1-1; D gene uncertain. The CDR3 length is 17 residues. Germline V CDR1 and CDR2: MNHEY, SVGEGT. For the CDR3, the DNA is TGTGCCATCAGTCCCCGAGCTGGGTTTTTTGGTTACACTGAAGCTTTCTTT. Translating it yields CAISPRAGFFGYTEAFF.

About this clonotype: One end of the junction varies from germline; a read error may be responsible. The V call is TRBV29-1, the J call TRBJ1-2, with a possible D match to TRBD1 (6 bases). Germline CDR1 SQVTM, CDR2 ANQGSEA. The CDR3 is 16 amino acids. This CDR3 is CSVELLARQDNYGHTF. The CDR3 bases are TGCAGCGTTGAGCTACTTGCTCGACAGGATAACTATGGCCACACCTTC. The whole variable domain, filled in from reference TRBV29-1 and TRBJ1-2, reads SAVISQKPSRDICQRGTSLTIQCQVDSQVTMMFWYRQQPGQSLTLIATANQGSEATYESGFVIDKFPISRPNLTFSTLTVSNMSPEDSSIYLCSVELLARQDNYGHTFGSGTRLTVV.

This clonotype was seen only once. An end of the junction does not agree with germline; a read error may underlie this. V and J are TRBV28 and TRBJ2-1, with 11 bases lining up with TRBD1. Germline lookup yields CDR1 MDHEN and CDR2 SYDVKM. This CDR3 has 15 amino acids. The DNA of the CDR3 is TGCGCCAGCAGCAGGACAGGGGGCCTATACAATGAGCAGTTCTTC. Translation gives CASSRTGGLYNEQFF.